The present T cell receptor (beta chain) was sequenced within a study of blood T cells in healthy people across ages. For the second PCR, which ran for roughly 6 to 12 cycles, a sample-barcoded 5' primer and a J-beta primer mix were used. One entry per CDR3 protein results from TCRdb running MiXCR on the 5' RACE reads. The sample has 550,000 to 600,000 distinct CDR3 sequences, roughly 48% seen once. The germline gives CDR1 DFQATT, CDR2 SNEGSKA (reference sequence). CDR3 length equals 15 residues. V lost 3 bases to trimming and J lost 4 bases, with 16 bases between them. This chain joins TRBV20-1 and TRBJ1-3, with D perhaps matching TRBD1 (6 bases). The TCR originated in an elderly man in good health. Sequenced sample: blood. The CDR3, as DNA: TGCAGTGCTAGCCCCCCCGGGGGCGCGGGAAACACCATATATTTT. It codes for CSASPPGGAGNTIYF.